The 21 T cell receptor beta chains below all came from one sample that was sequenced in a study of a mutant IDH1 vaccine in newly diagnosed glioma. Assay used: immunoSEQ multiplex PCR; TCRdb lists only in-frame clones, some missing. The table has about 92,000 clones, around four fifths seen once; the top ten hold roughly 6.8%. Time point specified: baseline, week 1 (first vaccination visit). Treatment reported: pre-vaccination baseline after standard-of-care therapy. The sequences come from PBMCs, collected from a glioma patient treated with radiotherapy, temozolomide or both. These receptors were taken from a woman aged 45-65 years with glioma.

This rearrangement joins TRBV5-1 to TRBJ2-7, with TRBD1 matching 9 bases. The CDR3 contains 14 residues. Per germline, CDR1 SGHRS and CDR2 YFSETQ. V shed 1 base, J shed 3 bases, and the junction held 2 bases outside the gene matches. The CDR3 sequence is CASSLQGQGYEQYF. In DNA, the CDR3 is TGCGCCAGCAGCTTGCAGGGACAGGGCTACGAGCAGTACTTC.

The rearrangement joins TRBV4-3 to TRBJ2-1; D is possibly TRBD1 (5 bases). Trimming shortened V by 1 base and J by 10 bases, and 11 bases separated the two germline ends. The CDR3 is 13 amino acids. Germline V gives CDR1 LGHNA, CDR2 YSLEER. For the CDR3, the DNA is TGCGCCAGCAGCCAAGGCAGGGCGGACGAGCAGTTCTTC. It specifies CASSQGRADEQFF.

This sequence joins TRBV5-4 and TRBJ2-2; perhaps TRBD1 as D (6 bases). The germline V gene encodes CDR1 SGHNT and CDR2 YYREEE (reference sequence). This CDR3 spans 15 amino acids. V shed 2 bases and J shed 0 bases, with 8 bases lying between them. The DNA for the CDR3 is TGTGCCAGCAGCTTCGGGACACCGAACACCGGGGAGCTGTTTTTT. This gives the protein CASSFGTPNTGELFF.

V gene TRBV6-1 combines with J gene TRBJ1-5; D ambiguous. The germline V gene has CDR1 MNHNS and CDR2 SASEGT. The V end was cut by 2 bases, the J end by 0 bases, with 11 bases between. This CDR3 spans 16 amino acids. The CDR3 nucleotides are TGTGCCAGCAGTGAACGAGGGATTGATAGCAATCAGCCCCAGCATTTT. This codes for CASSERGIDSNQPQHF.

The chain combines TRBV13 with TRBJ2-7; tentatively, D is TRBD1 (7 bases). The germline V gene encodes CDR1 PRHDT and CDR2 FYEKMQ (reference sequence). This CDR3 contains 14 residues. With 5 bases removed from V and 7 bases from J, the gap between germline ends came to 18 bases. The CDR3 nucleotides are TGTGCCAGCAGCGCCCGAACAGGGGCGGGGGAGCAGTACTTC. As protein: CASSARTGAGEQYF.

The count of this clone is one. The chain combines TRBV5-1 with TRBJ2-7; D might be TRBD1 (6 bases). V was shortened by 0 bases and J by 5 bases, with 12 bases between the two germline ends. The V gene's germline CDR1 is SGHRS and CDR2 YFSETQ. There are 14 residues in the CDR3. This CDR3 is CASSLGAGADEQYF. The CDR3 DNA sequence: TGCGCCAGCAGCTTGGGGGCAGGGGCTGACGAGCAGTACTTC.

The table lists this clone with a count of one. The J gene is TRBJ1-4, the V gene TRBV4-3; D is undetermined. Germline CDR1 reads LGHNA; CDR2 reads YSLEER. V was pared by 0 bases and J by 4 bases, with 12 bases between. This CDR3 comprises 16 residues. CDR3 in DNA: TGCGCCAGCAGCCAAGAGACGCCAGTCGGTAATGAAAAACTGTTTTTT. Its translation: CASSQETPVGNEKLFF.

The genes are TRBV27 and TRBJ1-6; D is unresolved. The CDR3 consists of 14 residues. Germline CDR1 is MNHEY and CDR2 is SMNVEV (reference sequence). V was trimmed by 5 bases and J by 0 bases, leaving 5 bases between them. The CDR3, as DNA: TGTGCCAGCAGTCCGAGCTCCTATAATTCACCCCTCCACTTT. Amino acids: CASSPSSYNSPLHF.

The chain couples TRBV5-6 to TRBJ1-4; 9 positions agree with TRBD1. J lost 5 bases, V lost 2 bases, and 4 bases had no gene match. Germline V gives CDR1 SGHDT, CDR2 YYEEEE. The CDR3 loop spans 15 amino acids. CDR3 nucleotide sequence: TGTGCCAGCAGCTTCTCTACAGGGGGCAATGAAAAACTGTTTTTT. As protein: CASSFSTGGNEKLFF.

The chain links TRBV15 to TRBJ2-2, with D possibly TRBD1 on 6 matching bases. Germline values: CDR1 LNHNV, CDR2 YYDKDF (reference sequence). The CDR3 runs to 16 residues. The germline V and J ends were trimmed by 4 bases and 0 bases, with 12 bases remaining between them. This CDR3 reads CATSISGTTNTGELFF. DNA of the CDR3: TGTGCCACCAGCATTTCCGGGACAACGAACACCGGGGAGCTGTTTTTT.

The rearrangement uses TRBV30 and TRBJ1-1; D is undetermined. CDR3 length: 12 amino acids. The V end lost 2 bases, the J end lost 7 bases, and 11 bases lay between the germline ends. Per the germline V gene, CDR1 is GTSNPN and CDR2 is SVGIG (reference sequence). Written as DNA, the CDR3 is TGTGCCTGGAGTCCCCGGGCTTTTGAAGCTTTCTTT. Protein product: CAWSPRAFEAFF.

The chain uses TRBV6-1 and TRBJ2-1; either TRBD1 or TRBD2 may supply D (7 bases each). The CDR3 totals 14 residues. The V gene lost 2 bases and the J gene lost 9 bases, with 14 bases spanning the gap. CDR1 is MNHNS, CDR2 SASEGT, per germline. The CDR3 sequence: CASSERQGGIEQFF. In DNA, the CDR3 is TGTGCCAGCAGTGAAAGACAGGGAGGGATTGAGCAGTTCTTC.

The chain carries TRBV7-2 and TRBJ2-5; the D gene is possibly TRBD2 (5 bases). Per germline, CDR1 SGHTA and CDR2 FQGNSA. The V gene lost 1 base and the J gene lost 5 bases, with 11 bases spanning the gap. This CDR3 has 14 amino acids. The CDR3 loop reads CASSLGGWRETQYF. The CDR3 DNA reads TGTGCCAGCAGCTTAGGAGGGTGGCGGGAGACCCAGTACTTC.

This clone has only one observation. The V and J genes are TRBV6-1 and TRBJ2-3; D may be TRBD1 or TRBD2 (5 bases each). CDR3 length: 14 amino acids. V was clipped by 11 bases and J by 2 bases, with 17 bases between them. The germline V gene encodes CDR1 MNHNS and CDR2 SASEGT. In DNA, the CDR3 is TGTGCCTCCCAGTCGGGGCGGATCACAGATACGCAGTATTTT. Encoded protein: CASQSGRITDTQYF.

The gene calls are TRBV9 and TRBJ1-5; a possible D gene is TRBD1 (6 bases). Germline assignment: CDR1 SGDLS and CDR2 YYNGEE. V lost 2 bases and J 5 bases, leaving 14 bases between the germline ends. The CDR3 covers 15 residues. In DNA, the CDR3 is TGTGCCAGCAGCGTGGGGACAACGGGGCATCAGCCCCAGCATTTT. It encodes CASSVGTTGHQPQHF.

The chain joins TRBV9 to TRBJ2-2; maybe TRBD2 (5 bases). CDR1 SGDLS and CDR2 YYNGEE come from the germline V gene. V shed 4 bases and J shed 8 bases, with 18 bases lying between them. The CDR3 has 15 amino acids. CDR3 loop: CASSPRVLRAGELFF. The CDR3 coding sequence is TGTGCCAGCAGCCCCCGAGTTCTGAGGGCGGGGGAGCTGTTTTTT.

The V gene is TRBV30, the J gene TRBJ2-2; tentative D call: TRBD1 (7 bases). The germline gives CDR1 GTSNPN, CDR2 SVGIG (reference sequence). CDR3 length: 14 residues. V lost 5 bases and J lost 1, with 11 bases in between. In DNA form, the CDR3 reads TGTGCCTGGGACAGGGACTTGAACACCGGGGAGCTGTTTTTT. It codes for CAWDRDLNTGELFF.

V usage is TRBV9 and J usage is TRBJ2-1, with 10 nucleotides matching TRBD2. CDR1 and CDR2 (germline): SGDLS, YYNGEE. The CDR3 runs to 15 residues. Unmatched junction bases numbered 7, after V lost 3 bases and J lost 7 bases. The CDR3 sequence is CASSGQRGGKNEQFF. The CDR3 nucleotides read TGTGCCAGCAGCGGCCAGCGGGGGGGCAAGAATGAGCAGTTCTTC.

The rearrangement joins TRBV7-2 to TRBJ1-3; no definite D call. This CDR3 is built from 13 residues. The germline V gene encodes CDR1 SGHTA and CDR2 FQGNSA. V was cut by 4 bases and J by 9 bases, with 13 bases left in between. This chain's CDR3 is CASSSRSLGTIYF. The CDR3 DNA sequence: TGTGCCAGCAGCTCAAGGAGCCTCGGCACCATATATTTT. The full variable domain, in which reference TRBV7-2 and TRBJ1-3 provide the parts outside the CDR3, is GAGVSQSPSNKVTEKGKDVELRCDPISGHTALYWYRQSLGQGLEFLIYFQGNSAPDKSGLPSDRFSAERTGGSVSTLTIQRTQQEDSAVYLCASSSRSLGTIYFGEGSWLTVV.

A few counts support this clone. J is TRBJ2-1 and V is TRBV2; TRBD2 matches at 11 bases. The CDR3 runs to 19 residues. V lost 4 bases to trimming and J lost 1 base; unmatched junction nucleotides: 12. Germline CDR1 SNHLY, CDR2 FYNNEI. CDR3 DNA: TGTGCCAGCAGTGCGGTCGGCCTAGCGGGGGGTCGGTCCTACAATGAGCAGTTCTTC. Translating it yields CASSAVGLAGGRSYNEQFF.

The chain carries TRBV4-3 and TRBJ1-5; perhaps TRBD1 as D (5 bases). This CDR3 is built from 14 residues. Germline assignment: CDR1 LGHNA and CDR2 YSLEER. Trimming removed 2 bases from V and 5 bases from J, with 10 bases in between. CDR3 protein: CASSQLRGYQPQHF. DNA of the CDR3: TGCGCCAGCAGCCAACTAAGGGGTTATCAGCCCCAGCATTTT.